Sequencing of this T cell receptor beta chain was carried out in a study of T-cell reconstitution after alpha-beta-depleted transplantation in children. Study results and limitations: The authors attributed T-cell counts and diversity one year after transplant mostly to newly produced T cells.

Unique molecular identifiers were incorporated when the TCRbeta library was constructed. TCRdb called the PCR reads again in MiXCR, with one record for every CDR3 protein. The sample contains roughly 240,000 distinct CDR3 sequences, roughly 8.2% of which appear only once. This CDR3 contains 13 residues. With 6 bases clipped from V and 5 bases from J, the junction kept 8 bases outside the gene matches. Germline CDR1 and CDR2: DFQATT and SNEGSKA (reference sequence). Ten or more counts support this clonotype. The antigen remains undetermined. Sequences were derived from PBMCs, mostly from graft donor cells, sampled 180 days after TCRalphabeta/CD19-depleted stem cell transplant. The TCR comes from a male patient between 5 and 17 years old who had a stem cell transplant for acute lymphoblastic leukemia, so the T cells may come from the graft donor. The chain combines TRBV20-1 with TRBJ1-1, with 8 nucleotides matching TRBD1. Written as DNA, the CDR3 is TGCAGTGCCTCTTGGACAGGGAATACTGAAGCTTTCTTT. This translates into CSASWTGNTEAFF.